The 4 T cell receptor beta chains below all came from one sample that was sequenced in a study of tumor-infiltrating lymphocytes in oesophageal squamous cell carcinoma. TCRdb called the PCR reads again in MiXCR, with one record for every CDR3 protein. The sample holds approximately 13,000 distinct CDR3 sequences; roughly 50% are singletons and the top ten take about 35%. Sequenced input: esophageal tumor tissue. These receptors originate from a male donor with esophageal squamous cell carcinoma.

This CDR3 is CASWTSRNEQFF. The CDR3 coding sequence is TGTGCCAGCTGGACTAGCCGCAATGAGCAGTTCTTC. V usage is TRBV6-1 and J usage is TRBJ2-7; 8 bases fit TRBD2. The DNA end favors TRBJ2-1, so the J call may be wrong. The germline gives CDR1 MNHNS, CDR2 SASEGT. The CDR3 is 12 amino acids.

CDR3 region: CASSRTGVYEQYF. The DNA for the CDR3 is TGTGCCAGCAGCCGGACAGGGGTTTACGAGCAGTACTTC. This rearrangement joins TRBV7-2 to TRBJ2-7, with TRBD1 matching 9 bases. Germline trimming cut 5 bases from V and 4 bases from J; bases unmatched to any gene: 3. There are 13 residues in the CDR3. Per germline, CDR1 SGHTA and CDR2 FQGNSA.

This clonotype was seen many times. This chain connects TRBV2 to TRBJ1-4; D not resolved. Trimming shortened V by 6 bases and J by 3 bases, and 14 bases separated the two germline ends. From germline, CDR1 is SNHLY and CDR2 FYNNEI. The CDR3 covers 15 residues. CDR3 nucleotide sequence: TGTGCCAGCAGCCAAGTACGGATTTCTAATGAAAAACTGTTTTTT. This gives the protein CASSQVRISNEKLFF.

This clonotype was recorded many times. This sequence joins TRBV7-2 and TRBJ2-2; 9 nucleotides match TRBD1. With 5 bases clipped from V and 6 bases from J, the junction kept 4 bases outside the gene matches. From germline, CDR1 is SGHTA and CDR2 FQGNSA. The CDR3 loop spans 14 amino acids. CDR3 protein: CASSPGQGAGELFF. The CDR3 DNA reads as TGTGCCAGCAGCCCGGGACAGGGTGCCGGGGAGCTGTTTTTT.